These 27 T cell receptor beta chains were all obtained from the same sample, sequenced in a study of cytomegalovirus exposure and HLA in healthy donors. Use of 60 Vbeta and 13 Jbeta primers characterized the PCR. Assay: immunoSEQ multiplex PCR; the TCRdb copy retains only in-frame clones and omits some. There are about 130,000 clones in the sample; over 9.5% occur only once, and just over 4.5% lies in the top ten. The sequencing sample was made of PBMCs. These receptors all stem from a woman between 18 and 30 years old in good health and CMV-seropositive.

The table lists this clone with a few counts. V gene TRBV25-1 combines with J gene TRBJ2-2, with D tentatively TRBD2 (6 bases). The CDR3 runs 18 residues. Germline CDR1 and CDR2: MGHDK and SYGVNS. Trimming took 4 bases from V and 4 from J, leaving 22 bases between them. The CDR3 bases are TGTGCCAGCAGTGGCCTTCCACTGGGGGGAAAGGGCACCGGGGAGCTGTTTTTT. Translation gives CASSGLPLGGKGTGELFF.

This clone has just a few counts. CDR3 amino acids: CASTGGVSGNTIYF. Written as DNA, the CDR3 is TGCGCCAGCACCGGGGGGGTCTCTGGAAACACCATATATTTT. The V call is TRBV4-1, the J call TRBJ1-3; possible D gene TRBD1, 5 bases. This CDR3 contains 14 residues. V was shortened by 7 bases and J by 0 bases, with 10 bases between the two germline ends. CDR1 and CDR2 (germline): MGHRA, YSYEKL.

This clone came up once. The CDR3 bases are TGCGCCAGCAGCCAAGATGGGTCCGGTGGGCCAGATACGCAGTATTTT. Its protein is CASSQDGSGGPDTQYF. The chain couples TRBV4-1 to TRBJ2-3; D not certain. Trimming cost V 0 bases and J 4 bases, with 14 bases left between them. Germline CDR1 and CDR2: MGHRA and YSYEKL. CDR3 length: 16 amino acids.

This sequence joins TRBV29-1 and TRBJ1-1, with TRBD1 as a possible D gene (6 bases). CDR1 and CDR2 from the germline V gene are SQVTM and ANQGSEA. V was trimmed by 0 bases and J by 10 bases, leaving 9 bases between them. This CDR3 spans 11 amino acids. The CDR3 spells CSVEDQGGAFF. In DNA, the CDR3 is TGCAGCGTTGAAGATCAAGGGGGAGCTTTCTTT.

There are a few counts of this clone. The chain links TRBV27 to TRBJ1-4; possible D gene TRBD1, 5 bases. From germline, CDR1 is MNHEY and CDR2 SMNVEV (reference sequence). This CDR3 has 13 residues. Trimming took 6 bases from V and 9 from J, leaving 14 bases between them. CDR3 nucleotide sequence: TGTGCCAGCAGGGTACATCAGGGTCAAAAACTGTTTTTT. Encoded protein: CASRVHQGQKLFF.

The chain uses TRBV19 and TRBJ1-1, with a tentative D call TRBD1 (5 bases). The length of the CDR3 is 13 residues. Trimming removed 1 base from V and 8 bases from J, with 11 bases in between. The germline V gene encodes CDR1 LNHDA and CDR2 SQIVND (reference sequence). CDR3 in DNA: TGTGCCAGTAGTATAGGTACAGGTTTGGAAGCTTTCTTT. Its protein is CASSIGTGLEAFF.

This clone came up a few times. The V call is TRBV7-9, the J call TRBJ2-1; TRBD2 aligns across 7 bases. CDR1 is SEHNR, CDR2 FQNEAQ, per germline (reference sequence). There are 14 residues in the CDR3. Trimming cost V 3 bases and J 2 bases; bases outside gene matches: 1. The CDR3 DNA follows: TGTGCCAGCAGCTTGGCGGGAGCCTACAATGAGCAGTTCTTC. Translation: CASSLAGAYNEQFF.

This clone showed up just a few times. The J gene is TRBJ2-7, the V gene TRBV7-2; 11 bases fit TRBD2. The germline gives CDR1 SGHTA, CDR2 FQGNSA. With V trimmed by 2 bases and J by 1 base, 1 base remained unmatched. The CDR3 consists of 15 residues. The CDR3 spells CASSLTSGSSYEQYF. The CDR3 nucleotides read TGTGCCAGCAGCTTAACTAGCGGGAGTTCCTACGAGCAGTACTTC.

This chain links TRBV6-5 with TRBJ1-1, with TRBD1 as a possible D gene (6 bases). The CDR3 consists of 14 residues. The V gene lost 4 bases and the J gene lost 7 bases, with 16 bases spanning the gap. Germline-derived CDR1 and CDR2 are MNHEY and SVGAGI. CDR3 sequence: CASSSAGAGSEAFF. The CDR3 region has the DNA TGTGCCAGCAGTTCGGCGGGGGCAGGGAGTGAAGCTTTCTTT.

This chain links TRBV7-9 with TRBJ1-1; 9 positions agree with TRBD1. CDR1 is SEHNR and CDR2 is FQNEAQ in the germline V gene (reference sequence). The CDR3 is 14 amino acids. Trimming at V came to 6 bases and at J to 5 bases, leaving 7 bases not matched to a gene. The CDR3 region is CASRTDRGRTEAFF. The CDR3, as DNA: TGTGCCAGCAGAACAGACAGGGGGAGGACTGAAGCTTTCTTT.

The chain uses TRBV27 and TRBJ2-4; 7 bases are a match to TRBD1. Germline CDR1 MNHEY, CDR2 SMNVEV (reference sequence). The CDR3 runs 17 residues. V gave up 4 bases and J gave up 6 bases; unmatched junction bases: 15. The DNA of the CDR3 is TGTGCCAGCAGTTATCAGGGACAGAGTGGCGGCCTAAACATTCAGTACTTC. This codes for CASSYQGQSGGLNIQYF.

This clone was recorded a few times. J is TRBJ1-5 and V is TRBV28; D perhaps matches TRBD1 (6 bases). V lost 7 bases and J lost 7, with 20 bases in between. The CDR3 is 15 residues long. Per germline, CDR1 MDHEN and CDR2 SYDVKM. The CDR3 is CASKEQGGGWQPQHF. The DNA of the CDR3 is TGTGCCAGCAAGGAACAGGGAGGGGGTTGGCAGCCCCAGCATTTT. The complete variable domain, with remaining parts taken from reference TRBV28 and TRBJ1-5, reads DVKVTQSSRYLVKRTGEKVFLECVQDMDHENMFWYRQDPGLGLRLIYFSYDVKMKEKGDIPEGYSVSREKKERFSLILESASTNQTSMYLCASKEQGGGWQPQHFGDGTRLSIL.

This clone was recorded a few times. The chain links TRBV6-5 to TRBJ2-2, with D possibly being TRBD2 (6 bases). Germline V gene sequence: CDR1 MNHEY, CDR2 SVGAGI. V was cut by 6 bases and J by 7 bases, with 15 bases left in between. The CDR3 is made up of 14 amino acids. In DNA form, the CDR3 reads TGTGCCAGCAGGGGACTCGCTGGGGGCGGGGAGCTGTTTTTT. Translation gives CASRGLAGGGELFF.

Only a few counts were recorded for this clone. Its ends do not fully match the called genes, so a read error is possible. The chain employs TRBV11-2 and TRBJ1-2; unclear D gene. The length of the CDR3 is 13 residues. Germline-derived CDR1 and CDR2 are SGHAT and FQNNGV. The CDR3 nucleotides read TGTGCCAACAGCCTAGGGTTAGACTATGGCTACACCTTC. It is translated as CANSLGLDYGYTF.

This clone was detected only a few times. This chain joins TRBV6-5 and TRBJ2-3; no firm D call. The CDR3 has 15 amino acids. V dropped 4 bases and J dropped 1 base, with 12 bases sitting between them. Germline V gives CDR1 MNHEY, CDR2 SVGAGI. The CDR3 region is CASSWAQGRTDTQYF. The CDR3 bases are TGTGCCAGCAGTTGGGCCCAAGGTCGCACAGATACGCAGTATTTT.

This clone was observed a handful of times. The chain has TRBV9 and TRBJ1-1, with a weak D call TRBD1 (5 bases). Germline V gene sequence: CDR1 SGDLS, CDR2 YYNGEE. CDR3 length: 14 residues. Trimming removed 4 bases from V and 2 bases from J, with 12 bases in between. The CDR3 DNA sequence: TGTGCCAGCAGCCTCGGGGGGATTAACACTGAAGCTTTCTTT. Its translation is CASSLGGINTEAFF.

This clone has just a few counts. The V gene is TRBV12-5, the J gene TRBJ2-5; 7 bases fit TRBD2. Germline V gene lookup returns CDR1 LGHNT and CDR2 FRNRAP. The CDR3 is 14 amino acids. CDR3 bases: TGTGCATCTTCGGGGGAGGGTTCGTATGAGACCCAGTACTTC. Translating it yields CASSGEGSYETQYF.

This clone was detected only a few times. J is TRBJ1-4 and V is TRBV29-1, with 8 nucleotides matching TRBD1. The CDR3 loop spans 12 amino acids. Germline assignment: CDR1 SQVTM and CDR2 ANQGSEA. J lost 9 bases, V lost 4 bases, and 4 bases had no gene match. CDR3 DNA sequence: TGCAGCGTTGTGGGACAGGAGCAAAAACTGTTTTTT. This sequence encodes CSVVGQEQKLFF.

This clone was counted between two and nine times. The CDR3 DNA reads as TGTGCCAGCAGCGTTTTGGGCAGCAGCTCTGGAAACACCATATATTTT. It codes for CASSVLGSSSGNTIYF. The chain has TRBV9 and TRBJ1-3; D is undetermined. Trimming took off 2 bases at V and 0 bases at J, with 12 bases between the two ends. This CDR3 spans 16 amino acids. Germline loops: CDR1 SGDLS, CDR2 YYNGEE.

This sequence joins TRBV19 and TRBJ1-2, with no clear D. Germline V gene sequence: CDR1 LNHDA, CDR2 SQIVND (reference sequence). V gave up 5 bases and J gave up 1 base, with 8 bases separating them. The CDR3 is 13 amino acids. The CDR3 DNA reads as TGTGCCAGTAGTCTGCACAGTAACTATGGCTACACCTTC. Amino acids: CASSLHSNYGYTF.

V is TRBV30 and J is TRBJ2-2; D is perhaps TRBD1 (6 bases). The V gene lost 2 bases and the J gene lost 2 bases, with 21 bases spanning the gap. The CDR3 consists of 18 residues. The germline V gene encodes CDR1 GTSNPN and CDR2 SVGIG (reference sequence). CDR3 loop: CAWSPYWTDITNTGELFF. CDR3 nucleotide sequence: TGTGCCTGGAGTCCCTACTGGACAGATATAACTAACACCGGGGAGCTGTTTTTT.

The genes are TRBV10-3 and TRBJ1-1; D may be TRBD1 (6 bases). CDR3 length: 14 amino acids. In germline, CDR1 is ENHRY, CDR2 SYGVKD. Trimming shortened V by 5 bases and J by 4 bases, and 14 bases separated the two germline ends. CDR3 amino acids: CAISRQDGGTEAFF. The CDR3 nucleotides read TGTGCCATCAGTAGACAGGATGGTGGCACTGAAGCTTTCTTT.

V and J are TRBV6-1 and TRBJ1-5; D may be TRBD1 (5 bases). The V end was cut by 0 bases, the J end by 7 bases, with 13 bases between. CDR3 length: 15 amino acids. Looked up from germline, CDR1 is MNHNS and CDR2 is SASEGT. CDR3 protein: CASSEAGGAGQPQHF. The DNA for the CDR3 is TGTGCCAGCAGTGAAGCAGGAGGGGCGGGGCAGCCCCAGCATTTT.

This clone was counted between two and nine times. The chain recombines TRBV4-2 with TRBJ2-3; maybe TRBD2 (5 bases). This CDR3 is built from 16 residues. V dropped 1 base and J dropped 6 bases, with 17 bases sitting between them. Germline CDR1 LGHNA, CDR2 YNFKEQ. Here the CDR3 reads CASSQVVGAAWDTQYF. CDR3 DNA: TGTGCCAGCAGCCAAGTTGTGGGAGCGGCATGGGATACGCAGTATTTT.

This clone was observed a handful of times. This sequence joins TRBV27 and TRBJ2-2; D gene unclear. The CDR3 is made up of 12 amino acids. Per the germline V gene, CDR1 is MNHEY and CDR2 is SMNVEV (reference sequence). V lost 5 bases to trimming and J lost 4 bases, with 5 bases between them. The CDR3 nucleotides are TGTGCCAGCAGTCCTAGCACCGGGGAGCTGTTTTTT. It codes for CASSPSTGELFF.

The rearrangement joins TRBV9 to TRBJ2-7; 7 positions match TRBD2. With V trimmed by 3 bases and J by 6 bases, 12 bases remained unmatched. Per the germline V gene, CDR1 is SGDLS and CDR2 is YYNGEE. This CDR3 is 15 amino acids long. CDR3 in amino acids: CASSAWGAGAPEQYF. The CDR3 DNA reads TGTGCCAGCAGCGCCTGGGGTGCGGGAGCTCCCGAGCAGTACTTC.

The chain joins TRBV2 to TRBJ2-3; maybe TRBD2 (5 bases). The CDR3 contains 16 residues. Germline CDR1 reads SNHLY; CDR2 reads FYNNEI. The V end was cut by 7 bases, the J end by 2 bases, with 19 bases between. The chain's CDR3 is CASIPDRVGLTDTQYF. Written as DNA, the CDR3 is TGTGCCAGCATCCCGGATCGGGTAGGACTCACAGATACGCAGTATTTT.